These 6 T cell receptor beta chains originate from one sample sequenced in a study of T-cell reconstitution after alpha-beta-depleted transplantation in children. Unique molecular identifiers were built into the TCRbeta library. TCRdb re-derived calls from the PCR reads in MiXCR, one entry per CDR3 protein. The sample lists hundreds of thousands of distinct CDR3 sequences; about 30% were seen once. This sample comprised PBMCs from the stem cell graft donor, obtained from the stem cell graft. These receptors came from a human donor who donated a stem cell graft to a child with aplastic anemia.

This clonotype showed up just a few times. The CDR3 DNA sequence: TGTGCCAGCACCCGTGGGGGGCGATCCTACAATGAGCAGTTCTTC. Translated, it gives CASTRGGRSYNEQFF. This rearrangement joins TRBV2 to TRBJ2-1; D might be TRBD1 or TRBD2, each matching 6 bases. V was trimmed by 7 bases and J by 1 base, leaving 14 bases between them. Germline V CDR1 and CDR2: SNHLY, FYNNEI. The CDR3 is made up of 15 amino acids.

This clonotype was found a few times. This sequence joins TRBV5-1 and TRBJ1-1; D call uncertain. Trimming pared 0 bases from V and 4 bases from J, leaving 10 bases between. In germline, CDR1 is SGHRS, CDR2 YFSETQ. The CDR3 is made up of 14 amino acids. CDR3 nucleotide sequence: TGCGCCAGCAGCTTGGTTTCGGGGAGCACTGAAGCTTTCTTT. Its translation: CASSLVSGSTEAFF.

This clonotype was picked up a small number of times. The genes are TRBV7-2 and TRBJ2-1; 8 nucleotides align to TRBD1. V gave up 3 bases and J gave up 1 base; unmatched junction bases: 5. CDR1 and CDR2 from the germline V gene are SGHTA and FQGNSA. There are 16 residues in the CDR3. CDR3 DNA sequence: TGTGCCAGCAGCTTCTCCGGGACAGGTTCCTACAATGAGCAGTTCTTC. It codes for CASSFSGTGSYNEQFF.

This clonotype was observed a few times. V is TRBV5-8 and J is TRBJ2-3; 7 bases fit TRBD1. Unmatched junction bases numbered 3, after V lost 3 bases and J lost 2 bases. This CDR3 has 14 amino acids. Per germline, CDR1 SGHTS and CDR2 YDEGEE. CDR3 coding DNA: TGTGCCAGCAGCTGGGGGACAGCCACAGATACGCAGTATTTT. This gives the protein CASSWGTATDTQYF.

This clonotype was seen a few times. V usage is TRBV20-1 and J usage is TRBJ1-2; maybe TRBD1 (5 bases). CDR1 and CDR2 from the germline V gene are DFQATT and SNEGSKA (reference sequence). The CDR3 has 12 residues. Trimming removed 5 bases at V and 4 bases at J, with 11 bases between. As DNA, the CDR3 is TGCAGTGCTCCAGTGGGGCCCTATGGCTACACCTTC. Translating it yields CSAPVGPYGYTF.

This clonotype has only a few counts. The chain is built from TRBV7-6 and TRBJ2-5; TRBD2 matches 9 bases. The germline CDR1 and CDR2 sequences are SGHVS and FNYEAQ. The junction had 5 bases not matched to a gene; V was cut back by 5 bases and J by 4 bases. This CDR3 has 14 residues. Here the CDR3 DNA reads TGTGCCAGCAGCGGCGGGAGGGTTTTAGAGACCCAGTACTTC. It encodes CASSGGRVLETQYF. Drawing the rest from reference TRBV7-6 and TRBJ2-5, the complete variable domain is GAGVSQSPRYKVTKRGQDVALRCDPISGHVSLYWYRQALGQGPEFLTYFNYEAQQDKSGLPNDRFSAERPEGSISTLTIQRTEQRDSAMYRCASSGGRVLETQYFGPGTRLLVL.